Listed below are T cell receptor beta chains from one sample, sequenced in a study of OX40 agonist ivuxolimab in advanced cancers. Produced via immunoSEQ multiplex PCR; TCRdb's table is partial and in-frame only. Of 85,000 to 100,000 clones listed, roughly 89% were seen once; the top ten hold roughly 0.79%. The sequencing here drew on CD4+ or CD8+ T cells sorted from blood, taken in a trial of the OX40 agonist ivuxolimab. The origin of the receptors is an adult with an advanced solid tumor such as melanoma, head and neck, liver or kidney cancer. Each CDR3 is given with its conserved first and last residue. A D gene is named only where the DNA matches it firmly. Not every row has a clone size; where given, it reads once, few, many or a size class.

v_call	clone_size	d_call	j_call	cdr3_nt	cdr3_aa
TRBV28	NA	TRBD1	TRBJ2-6	TGTGCCAGCAGACCGGGACAGGTCCTAGCCAACGTCCTGACTTTC	CASRPGQVLANVLTF
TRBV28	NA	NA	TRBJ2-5	TGTGCCAGCAGTGTCCGCGGGACCCAGTACTTC	CASSVRGTQYF
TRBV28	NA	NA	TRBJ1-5	TGTGCCAGCAGTTTATTCCGGGAGGGTAATCAGCCCCAGCATTTT	CASSLFREGNQPQHF
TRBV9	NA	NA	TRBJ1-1	TGTGCCAGCAGCTCAACCGGGCGGGTCCAGGGGACTGAAGCTTTCTTT	CASSSTGRVQGTEAFF
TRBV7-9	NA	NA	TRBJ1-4	TGTGCCAGCAGCCTAGACGGTGGTAACGAAAAACTGTTTTTT	CASSLDGGNEKLFF
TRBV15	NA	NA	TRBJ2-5	TGTGCCACCAGCAGTCCGGGACTTCTGGCAGAGGGCCAGTACTTC	CATSSPGLLAEGQYF
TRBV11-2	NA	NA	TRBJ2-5	TGTGCCAGCAGCTTAGAAGGTTCTGTGGAGGCCCAGTACTTC	CASSLEGSVEAQYF
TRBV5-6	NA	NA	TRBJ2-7	TGTGCCAGCAGCCTAGGGACCACCTACGAGCAGTACTTC	CASSLGTTYEQYF
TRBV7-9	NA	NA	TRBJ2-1	TGTGCCAGCAGCCCTAGAGCCCTCAATGAGCAGTTCTTC	CASSPRALNEQFF
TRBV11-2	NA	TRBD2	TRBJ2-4	TGTGCCAGCAGCTTATCATCTCGGGGGGGAATAGCCAAAAACATTCAGTACTTC	CASSLSSRGGIAKNIQYF
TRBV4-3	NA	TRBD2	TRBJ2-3	TGCGCCAGCAGCCAACTGAAGACTAGCGGGGGGGCATCAGATACGCAGTATTTT	CASSQLKTSGGASDTQYF
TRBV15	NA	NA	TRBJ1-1	TGTGCCACCAGCAGAGATCAGGGAGAAGCTTTCTTT	CATSRDQGEAFF
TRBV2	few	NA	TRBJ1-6	TGTGCCAGCAGTGGAACAGGCGTCCATAATTCACCCCTCCACTTT	CASSGTGVHNSPLHF
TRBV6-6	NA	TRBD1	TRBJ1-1	TGTGCCAGCAGTTACCGCCGGACAGGGGACACTGAAGCTTTCTTT	CASSYRRTGDTEAFF
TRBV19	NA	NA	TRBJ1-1	TGTGCCAGTAGTATGGGACGCCTACTAGTGCGGGGGACTGAAGCTTTCTTT	CASSMGRLLVRGTEAFF
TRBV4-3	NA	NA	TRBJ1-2	TGCGCCAGCAGCCAAGACCCCTTGGGGCAGTATGGCTACACCTTC	CASSQDPLGQYGYTF
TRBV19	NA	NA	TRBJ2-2	TGTGCCAGCAGCGACAGCACGAACACCGGGGAGCTGTTTTTT	CASSDSTNTGELFF
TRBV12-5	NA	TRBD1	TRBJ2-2	TGTGCTAGTGGTCCAGGACAGGGGACGTCGGGGGAGCTGTTTTTT	CASGPGQGTSGELFF
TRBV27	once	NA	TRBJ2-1	TGTGCCAGCAGCCGCGGGCTAGGGAACTACAATGAGCAGTTCTTC	CASSRGLGNYNEQFF
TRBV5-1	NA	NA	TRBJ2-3	TGCGCCAGCAGCTTGGCCGGGCAGCGTTACACAGATACGCAGTATTTT	CASSLAGQRYTDTQYF
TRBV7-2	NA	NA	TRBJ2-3	TGTGCCAGCACATTGTCCGGGGGTAGCACAGATACGCAGTATTTT	CASTLSGGSTDTQYF
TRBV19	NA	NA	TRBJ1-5	TGTGCCAGTAGTTTCGACCCTTATAGCAATCAGCCCCAGCATTTT	CASSFDPYSNQPQHF
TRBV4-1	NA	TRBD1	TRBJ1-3	TGCGCCAGCAGCCATCCAACAGGGGCTGGAAACACCATATATTTT	CASSHPTGAGNTIYF
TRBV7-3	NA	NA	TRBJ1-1	TGTGCCAGCAGCTCACACGACGGGCGAACTGAAGCTTTCTTT	CASSSHDGRTEAFF
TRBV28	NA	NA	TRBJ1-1	TGTGCCAGCAGTTCCCCCGGGGAGAGGGGGACTGAAGCTTTCTTT	CASSSPGERGTEAFF